These 17 T cell receptor beta chains were all obtained from the same sample, sequenced in a study of T-cell memory formation after mild COVID-19. In TCRdb, the 5' RACE reads were re-called with MiXCR into one record per CDR3 protein. Here the sample spans more than 85,000 distinct CDR3 sequences, 11% being singletons. Sequencing input: PBMCs or a T cell subset sorted from them (not recorded which). These receptors were collected from a man in his late teens or twenties who had mild COVID-19 (a few samples of this study predate the infection). Cell type and time point are not known.

There are many counts of this clonotype. This chain links TRBV7-9 with TRBJ1-1; no clear D. The CDR3 runs to 15 residues. V lost 5 bases to trimming and J lost 4 bases, with 17 bases between them. Germline-derived CDR1 and CDR2 are SEHNR and FQNEAQ (reference sequence). The CDR3 coding sequence is TGTGCCAGCAGCCCGAGAGGGTGGTTCGCCACTGAAGCTTTCTTT. It is translated as CASSPRGWFATEAFF.

The sample holds many counts of this clonotype. J is TRBJ2-7 and V is TRBV6-5; D call uncertain. The length of the CDR3 is 16 residues. V lost 0 bases and J lost 7, with 19 bases in between. Per the germline V gene, CDR1 is MNHEY and CDR2 is SVGAGI. CDR3 protein: CASSYSPRTVVTEQYF. CDR3 in DNA: TGTGCCAGCAGTTACTCGCCCCGGACGGTGGTTACGGAGCAGTACTTC.

This clonotype appeared a few times. J is TRBJ1-5 and V is TRBV6-5; D uncertain. Trimming shortened V by 4 bases and J by 3 bases, and 4 bases separated the two germline ends. Germline V gene sequence: CDR1 MNHEY, CDR2 SVGAGI. This CDR3 is 12 amino acids long. DNA of the CDR3: TGTGCCAGCAGTTTCTTCAATCAGCCCCAGCATTTT. It is translated as CASSFFNQPQHF.

This sequence joins TRBV28 and TRBJ2-7; possible D gene TRBD1, 6 bases. Germline values: CDR1 MDHEN, CDR2 SYDVKM. The CDR3 covers 15 residues. Trimming cost V 4 bases and J 6 bases, with 19 bases left between them. The CDR3 loop is CASSSLTDRLPEQYV. The CDR3 DNA sequence: TGTGCCAGCAGTTCCCTGACTGACAGGCTCCCCGAGCAGTACGTC.

This clonotype was found a few times. The chain has TRBV7-9 and TRBJ2-7, with 11 bases that match TRBD1. This CDR3 is 16 amino acids long. After removal of 2 bases from V and 4 bases from J, the junction contained 7 bases not matched to a gene. Germline CDR1 is SEHNR and CDR2 is FQNEAQ (reference sequence). The CDR3 sequence: CASSLTRDRGFYEQYF. For the CDR3, the DNA is TGTGCCAGCAGCTTAACTCGGGACAGGGGGTTTTACGAGCAGTACTTC.

The chain has TRBV27 and TRBJ1-5, with no clear D. The CDR3 spans 14 residues. Trimming removed 6 bases at V and 5 bases at J, with 14 bases between. Germline CDR1 reads MNHEY; CDR2 reads SMNVEV (reference sequence). CDR3 nucleotides: TGTGCCAGCAGGGAGTTCCGATCAGATCAGCCCCAGCATTTT. Translating gives CASREFRSDQPQHF.

This clonotype appeared many times. The V gene is TRBV7-6, the J gene TRBJ2-1; possible D gene TRBD1, 8 bases. The CDR3 loop spans 15 amino acids. The germline CDR1 and CDR2 sequences are SGHVS and FNYEAQ. V was cut by 5 bases and J by 7 bases, with 18 bases left in between. The CDR3 reads CASSPTGGGGNEQFF. CDR3 coding DNA: TGTGCCAGCAGCCCCACAGGGGGAGGGGGAAATGAGCAGTTCTTC. The full variable domain, with the rest looked up from reference TRBV7-6 and TRBJ2-1, is GAGVSQSPRYKVTKRGQDVALRCDPISGHVSLYWYRQALGQGPEFLTYFNYEAQQDKSGLPNDRFSAERPEGSISTLTIQRTEQRDSAMYRCASSPTGGGGNEQFFGPGTRLTVL.

This rearrangement joins TRBV7-9 to TRBJ1-1; a weak D match, TRBD1 (6 bases). Between the trimmed V and J ends, which lost 5 bases and 1 base, there was a span of 14 bases. Germline V gene data show CDR1 as SEHNR and CDR2 as FQNEAQ (reference sequence). The CDR3 length is 15 residues. CDR3 sequence: CASSPRGRGNTEAFF. The CDR3 DNA sequence: TGTGCCAGCAGCCCACGGGGGCGAGGGAACACTGAAGCTTTCTTT.

This clonotype was picked up a small number of times. The chain employs TRBV5-5 and TRBJ2-7; TRBD1 or TRBD2 may be the D gene (5 bases each). Per the germline V gene, CDR1 is SGHKS and CDR2 is YYEKEE (reference sequence). Between the trimmed V and J ends, which lost 3 bases and 0 bases, there was a span of 10 bases. CDR3 length: 14 residues. In nucleotides, the CDR3 is TGTGCCAGCAGCTGGGGACGGACCTCCTACGAGCAGTACTTC. It codes for CASSWGRTSYEQYF.

This clonotype showed up just a few times. The V gene is TRBV4-1, the J gene TRBJ1-3, with no clear D. Trimming took off 0 bases at V and 0 bases at J, with 12 bases between the two ends. This CDR3 region has 17 residues. Looked up from germline, CDR1 is MGHRA and CDR2 is YSYEKL. The CDR3 DNA sequence: TGCGCCAGCAGCCAAGATCCTAACCCAGCCTCTGGAAACACCATATATTTT. This translates into CASSQDPNPASGNTIYF.

This clonotype showed up just a few times. This sequence joins TRBV11-2 and TRBJ2-5; possibly TRBD1 for D (6 bases). V lost 7 bases and J 6 bases, leaving 18 bases between the germline ends. The CDR3 spans 14 residues. Germline V gene sequence: CDR1 SGHAT, CDR2 FQNNGV. In DNA, the CDR3 is TGTGCCAGCATCCGAATCGACAGGCAGAAGACCCAGTACTTC. This sequence encodes CASIRIDRQKTQYF. Full variable domain (rest looked up from reference TRBV11-2 and TRBJ2-5): EAGVAQSPRYKIIEKRQSVAFWCNPISGHATLYWYQQILGQGPKLLIQFQNNGVVDDSQLPKDRFSAERLKGVDSTLKIQPAKLEDSAVYLCASIRIDRQKTQYFGPGTRLLVL.

This clonotype was seen many times. The chain joins TRBV12-3 or TRBV12-4 to TRBJ2-7, with TRBD1 matching over 7 bases. The CDR3 has 15 residues. The J segment lost 2 bases and the V segment lost 5 bases, leaving 9 bases of the junction unmatched. The CDR3 here is CASSLTGTATYEQYF. The CDR3 nucleotides read TGTGCCAGCAGTCTGACCGGGACAGCCACCTACGAGCAGTACTTC.

This chain uses TRBV9 with TRBJ2-3; D uncertain. Looked up from germline, CDR1 is SGDLS and CDR2 is YYNGEE. The V end was cut by 0 bases, the J end by 3 bases, with 2 bases between. This CDR3 has 12 amino acids. In DNA form, the CDR3 reads TGTGCCAGCAGCGTAGCGACAGATACGCAGTATTTT. Translation: CASSVATDTQYF.

This chain links TRBV4-1 with TRBJ1-5, with 7 bases aligning to TRBD1. Germline loops: CDR1 MGHRA, CDR2 YSYEKL. V dropped 3 bases and J dropped 4; count of bases not matched to a gene: 15. CDR3 length: 18 residues. DNA of the CDR3: TGCGCCAGCAGCCACACAGATTACCGGGACAGAAGAAATCAGCCCCAGCATTTT. It translates to CASSHTDYRDRRNQPQHF.

This clonotype was seen more than once but under ten times. V gene TRBV20-1 combines with J gene TRBJ2-3; 9 bases match TRBD2. Unmatched junction bases numbered 10, after V lost 5 bases and J lost 1 base. The CDR3 consists of 16 residues. The germline V gene encodes CDR1 DFQATT and CDR2 SNEGSKA (reference sequence). CDR3 residues: CSAGWTSALGTDTQYF. The DNA for the CDR3 is TGCAGTGCTGGATGGACTAGCGCGCTAGGCACAGATACGCAGTATTTT.

The V and J genes are TRBV4-1 and TRBJ1-5; D unresolved. Germline V gene sequence: CDR1 MGHRA, CDR2 YSYEKL. V lost 1 base and J lost 9, with 7 bases in between. There are 12 residues in the CDR3. CDR3 in DNA: TGCGCCAGCAGCCAAGGACTGCCGCCCCAGCATTTT. It translates to CASSQGLPPQHF.

The chain employs TRBV5-1 and TRBJ1-1; D not resolved. CDR1 and CDR2 from the germline V gene are SGHRS and YFSETQ. V was clipped by 1 base and J by 1 base, with 11 bases between them. This CDR3 has 15 residues. CDR3 amino acids: CASSLSGVGNTEAFF. CDR3 bases: TGCGCCAGCAGCTTGTCTGGGGTTGGGAACACTGAAGCTTTCTTT.